Below are 32 T cell receptor beta chains sequenced from a single sample in a study of CD8 T cells in ankylosing spondylitis. In TCRdb, the 5' RACE reads were re-called with MiXCR into one record per CDR3 protein. The sample has approximately 550,000 distinct CDR3 sequences; about 13% are singletons. Their target antigens are unknown. Study results and limitations: The study identified a TCR beta motif of seven or eight highly homologous variants that appeared characteristic of ankylosing spondylitis blood.

Input material: blood, either unsorted or a sorted T cell fraction (not recorded which). These receptors all come from a male donor with ankylosing spondylitis.

In this sample, this clonotype turned up a few times. This CDR3 reads CASSLRVGSEQYF. In DNA form, the CDR3 reads TGCGCCAGCAGCTTAAGAGTAGGATCCGAGCAGTACTTC. The V call is TRBV5-1, the J call TRBJ2-7, with D hard to call. CDR1 and CDR2 (germline): SGHRS, YFSETQ. V was pared by 2 bases and J by 6 bases, with 12 bases between. The CDR3 contains 13 residues.

The chain carries TRBV12-3 or TRBV12-4 and TRBJ1-6; TRBD1 aligns across 7 bases. This CDR3 has 14 residues. Trimming took 4 bases from V and 10 from J; bases not matched to a gene: 7. CDR3 loop: CASSSRQGGSPLHF. CDR3 DNA sequence: TGTGCCAGCAGTTCGAGACAGGGTGGATCACCCCTCCACTTT.

This clonotype was seen at least ten times. The chain carries TRBV5-1 and TRBJ2-7, with 13 bases fitting TRBD2. The CDR3 extends over 15 amino acids. V was pared by 5 bases and J by 5 bases, with 7 bases of the junction left unmatched. Germline CDR1 and CDR2: SGHRS and YFSETQ. CDR3 nucleotides: TGCGCCAGCAGACCTACTAGCGGGAGGGGCCACGAGCAGTACTTC. Amino acids: CASRPTSGRGHEQYF.

There are a few counts of this clonotype. CDR3 nucleotides: TGTGCCAGCAGCTTAGGAGCGGGGACCCTAGAGCAGTACGTC. It specifies CASSLGAGTLEQYV. V is TRBV5-5 and J is TRBJ2-7; 7 bases fit TRBD2. This CDR3 has 14 amino acids. J was trimmed by 7 bases and V by 2 bases; bases with no gene match: 9. Germline values: CDR1 SGHKS, CDR2 YYEKEE (reference sequence).

This clonotype was seen many times. The CDR3 reads CASSLEVGLTYEQYF. As DNA, the CDR3 is TGCGCCAGCAGCTTGGAGGTGGGTCTTACCTACGAGCAGTACTTC. The V and J genes are TRBV5-1 and TRBJ2-7, with unresolved D. Deletions cut 0 bases from V and 2 bases from J, with 12 bases between. The germline gives CDR1 SGHRS, CDR2 YFSETQ. The CDR3 length is 15 residues.

This clonotype was counted ten times or more. The gene calls are TRBV5-1 and TRBJ2-3, with TRBD2 matching 7 bases. In germline, CDR1 is SGHRS, CDR2 YFSETQ. The CDR3 covers 16 residues. The ends lost 4 bases at V and 0 bases at J; junction bases unmatched: 8. In DNA, the CDR3 is TGCGCCAGCAGCCCGTTACTAGCGCGTAGCACAGATACGCAGTATTTT. Translating gives CASSPLLARSTDTQYF.

In its sample, this clonotype was seen a few times. The chain has TRBV24-1 and TRBJ1-5; TRBD1 aligns across 8 bases. Germline CDR1 is KGHDR and CDR2 is SFDVKD. Losses at the gene ends were 10 bases for V and 1 base for J; bases not matched to a gene: 5. This CDR3 spans 14 amino acids. CDR3 nucleotide sequence: TGTGCCACAGGACAGGGAGAGAGCAATCAGCCCCAGCATTTT. This gives the protein CATGQGESNQPQHF.

The sample holds many counts of this clonotype. V is TRBV12-3 or TRBV12-4 and J is TRBJ2-1; D is uncertain. This CDR3 contains 13 residues. V was cut by 3 bases and J by 1 base, with 4 bases left in between. The CDR3: CASSFTSYNEQFF. DNA of the CDR3: TGTGCCAGCAGTTTTACATCCTACAATGAGCAGTTCTTC.

This clonotype was recorded at least ten times. The chain carries TRBV5-1 and TRBJ1-1; unclear D gene. Germline loops: CDR1 SGHRS, CDR2 YFSETQ. V lost 0 bases and J 0 bases, leaving 9 bases between the germline ends. The CDR3 spans 15 residues. The CDR3 nucleotides are TGCGCCAGCAGCTTGGATACTGGGATGAACACTGAAGCTTTCTTT. Its translation: CASSLDTGMNTEAFF.

This clonotype was found many times. The chain combines TRBV5-4 with TRBJ2-2, with D perhaps matching TRBD2 (6 bases). This CDR3 spans 13 amino acids. Trimming left V 10 bases short and J 1 base short, with 11 bases between. Germline values: CDR1 SGHNT, CDR2 YYREEE (reference sequence). Written as DNA, the CDR3 is TGTGCCGGCGGGGCACAGAACACCGGGGAGCTGTTTTTT. Amino acids: CAGGAQNTGELFF. The full variable domain, with the rest looked up from reference TRBV5-4 and TRBJ2-2, is ETGVTQSPTHLIKTRGQQVTLRCSSQSGHNTVSWYQQALGQGPQFIFQYYREEENGRGNFPPRFSGLQFPNYSSELNVNALELDDSALYLCAGGAQNTGELFFGEGSRLTVL.

The CDR3 region is CASSLRKIAGGYTDTQYF. CDR3 bases: TGTGCCAGCAGTCTCCGTAAGATAGCGGGAGGGTACACAGATACGCAGTATTTT. This chain joins TRBV28 and TRBJ2-3; 11 nucleotides align to TRBD2. After removal of 5 bases from V and 2 bases from J, the junction contained 12 bases not matched to a gene. The CDR3 is 18 amino acids. Germline CDR1 and CDR2: MDHEN and SYDVKM.

Only a few counts were recorded for this clonotype. The chain links TRBV12-3 or TRBV12-4 to TRBJ1-2; D is uncertain. The V and J ends lost 1 base and 8 bases respectively, with 8 bases between them. The length of the CDR3 is 12 residues. CDR3 sequence (DNA): TGTGCCAGCAGTTTAGTGGATCTAGGCTACACCTTC. Encoded protein: CASSLVDLGYTF.

This clonotype came up a few times. This sequence joins TRBV15 and TRBJ2-5; the match to TRBD2 covers 12 bases. CDR3 length: 17 residues. Germline V gives CDR1 LNHNV, CDR2 YYDKDF (reference sequence). Trimming cost V 3 bases and J 5 bases; bases outside gene matches: 10. The CDR3 region is CATSSGTSGPSAETQYF. The DNA of the CDR3 is TGTGCCACCAGCAGCGGGACTAGCGGGCCTTCTGCGGAGACCCAGTACTTC.

The gene calls are TRBV9 and TRBJ2-5, with 10 bases aligning to TRBD2. Per the germline V gene, CDR1 is SGDLS and CDR2 is YYNGEE. This CDR3 is 16 amino acids long. V lost 3 bases and J lost 5; bases outside the gene matches: 10. In nucleotides, the CDR3 is TGTGCCAGCAGCGCCTTAAGCGGGAGGGCCCTGGAGACCCAGTACTTC. This gives the protein CASSALSGRALETQYF.

The genes are TRBV7-8 and TRBJ1-1; 10 bases match TRBD1. The CDR3 has 13 residues. V lost 5 bases to trimming and J lost 11 bases; unmatched junction nucleotides: 8. CDR1 is SGHVS and CDR2 is FQNEAQ in the germline V gene. The CDR3 loop reads CASSPGTGETAFF. CDR3 DNA sequence: TGTGCCAGCAGCCCCGGGACAGGGGAGACTGCTTTCTTT.

The chain couples TRBV3-1 to TRBJ1-2; 10 nucleotides match TRBD1. Losses at the gene ends were 2 bases for V and 7 bases for J; bases not matched to a gene: 10. CDR1 and CDR2 from the germline V gene are LGHDT and YNNKEL (reference sequence). CDR3 length: 16 amino acids. CDR3 in amino acids: CASSQTGGQGHSGYTF. As DNA, the CDR3 is TGTGCCAGCAGCCAAACCGGGGGACAGGGGCATAGTGGCTACACCTTC.

The chain is built from TRBV7-9 and TRBJ1-3; no clear D gene. Germline V gene data show CDR1 as SEHNR and CDR2 as FQNEAQ (reference sequence). This CDR3 comprises 12 residues. V lost 5 bases and J lost 6, with 8 bases in between. CDR3 DNA: TGTGCCAGCAGCCAATATGTAAACACCATATATTTT. Its translation is CASSQYVNTIYF.

This chain connects TRBV20-1 to TRBJ2-7, with 10 bases matching TRBD1. The CDR3 runs to 12 residues. V shed 6 bases and J 3 bases; nucleotides not matched to a gene: 2. Germline CDR1 reads DFQATT; CDR2 reads SNEGSKA (reference sequence). In DNA, the CDR3 is TGCAGTGCGGGGACAGGGGTCTACGAGCAGTACTTC. Its translation: CSAGTGVYEQYF.

The J gene is TRBJ1-1, the V gene TRBV4-1, with TRBD1 matching over 7 bases. Germline V CDR1 and CDR2: MGHRA, YSYEKL. V lost 7 bases to trimming and J lost 6 bases; unmatched junction nucleotides: 14. This CDR3 is built from 15 residues. The CDR3 loop is CASTNTWEGAPEAFF. The CDR3 DNA sequence: TGCGCCAGCACCAACACCTGGGAGGGGGCCCCTGAAGCTTTCTTT.

The V gene is TRBV11-2, the J gene TRBJ2-3; TRBD2 agrees at 10 bases. V lost 4 bases to trimming and J lost 2 bases; unmatched junction nucleotides: 3. The CDR3 length is 15 residues. The germline V gene encodes CDR1 SGHAT and CDR2 FQNNGV. CDR3 nucleotide sequence: TGTGCCAGCAGCTCCAGCGGGAGGGCCACAGATACGCAGTATTTT. Translating it yields CASSSSGRATDTQYF.

This clonotype has only a few counts. V and J are TRBV12-3 or TRBV12-4 and TRBJ1-2; 7 positions agree with TRBD1. J lost 6 bases, V lost 2 bases, and 9 bases had no gene match. The CDR3 sequence is 15 residues long. This CDR3 reads CASSLRVGGEDGYTF. DNA of the CDR3: TGTGCCAGCAGTTTAAGGGTAGGGGGCGAGGATGGCTACACCTTC.

The chain is built from TRBV7-2 and TRBJ2-2, with a weak D call TRBD2 (6 bases). Germline loops: CDR1 SGHTA, CDR2 FQGNSA. Trimming took off 0 bases at V and 6 bases at J, with 14 bases between the two ends. The CDR3 sequence is 16 residues long. CDR3 amino acids: CASSLALGGYPGELFF. Written as DNA, the CDR3 is TGTGCCAGCAGCTTAGCGCTGGGAGGCTACCCCGGGGAGCTGTTTTTT.

The V call is TRBV11-2, the J call TRBJ2-7; D is undetermined. V was pared by 4 bases and J by 1 base, with 11 bases between. This CDR3 contains 14 residues. The germline V gene has CDR1 SGHAT and CDR2 FQNNGV. CDR3 bases: TGTGCCAGCAGCTCCCCCGGCGGTTCCTACGAGCAGTACTTC. Protein product: CASSSPGGSYEQYF.

The table lists this clonotype with a few counts. J is TRBJ2-1 and V is TRBV11-2, with D hard to call. CDR3 length: 13 amino acids. The V and J ends lost 4 bases and 15 bases respectively, with 19 bases between them. The germline gives CDR1 SGHAT, CDR2 FQNNGV. Here the CDR3 reads CASSSSTEDFLFF. In DNA form, the CDR3 reads TGTGCCAGCAGCTCCTCCACCGAGGATTTTCTGTTCTTC. Using reference TRBV11-2 and TRBJ2-1 for the parts outside the CDR3, the full variable domain is EAGVAQSPRYKIIEKRQSVAFWCNPISGHATLYWYQQILGQGPKLLIQFQNNGVVDDSQLPKDRFSAERLKGVDSTLKIQPAKLEDSAVYLCASSSSTEDFLFFGPGTRLTVL.

This clonotype was detected a few times. The chain employs TRBV3-1 and TRBJ1-1; the D is unclear. V shed 7 bases and J shed 0 bases, with 9 bases lying between them. Germline V gene sequence: CDR1 LGHDT, CDR2 YNNKEL (reference sequence). The CDR3 is made up of 13 amino acids. This CDR3 is CASTSRLNTEAFF. CDR3 sequence (DNA): TGTGCCAGCACCTCCCGATTGAACACTGAAGCTTTCTTT.

V is TRBV2 and J is TRBJ2-1, with 7 bases aligning to TRBD2. The CDR3 loop spans 13 amino acids. Germline lookup yields CDR1 SNHLY and CDR2 FYNNEI. V trimming: 4 bases; J trimming: 5 bases; junction bases outside the gene matches: 2. The CDR3 DNA sequence: TGTGCCAGCAGTGGCGCGGGGGACAATGAGCAGTTCTTC. Its protein is CASSGAGDNEQFF.

This chain links TRBV2 with TRBJ1-1; TRBD1 agrees at 8 bases. V shed 2 bases and J 2 bases; nucleotides not matched to a gene: 4. Germline values: CDR1 SNHLY, CDR2 FYNNEI. This CDR3 has 15 residues. The CDR3 protein is CASSEQGAENTEAFF. The CDR3 DNA reads TGTGCCAGCAGTGAACAGGGGGCAGAAAACACTGAAGCTTTCTTT.

The V gene is TRBV14, the J gene TRBJ2-5, with D unclear. V was clipped by 4 bases and J by 5 bases, with 17 bases between them. The CDR3 loop spans 15 amino acids. Germline V gene sequence: CDR1 SGHDN, CDR2 FVKESK. CDR3 region: CASSRLLAFTETQYF. The CDR3 region has the DNA TGTGCCAGCAGCCGCCTTCTGGCGTTTACGGAGACCCAGTACTTC.

The genes are TRBV5-1 and TRBJ2-6; D gene ambiguous. Trimming stripped 4 bases from V and 2 bases from J, with 10 bases between. Germline V gives CDR1 SGHRS, CDR2 YFSETQ. The CDR3 runs to 15 residues. CDR3 DNA sequence: TGCGCCAGCAGCCCGACTCCGCCTGGGGCCAACGTCCTGACTTTC. Amino acids: CASSPTPPGANVLTF.

In this sample, this clonotype turned up a few times. V usage is TRBV18 and J usage is TRBJ2-1; 7 bases align to TRBD2. The length of the CDR3 is 16 residues. The V gene's germline CDR1 is KGHSH and CDR2 LQKENI. V was pared by 4 bases and J by 0 bases, with 6 bases of the junction left unmatched. The CDR3 loop reads CASSQSSGGSYNEQFF. The CDR3, as DNA: TGTGCCAGCTCACAATCTAGCGGTGGCTCCTACAATGAGCAGTTCTTC.

The chain carries TRBV5-1 and TRBJ2-1, with D uncertain. CDR3 length: 14 residues. V lost 8 bases and J 0 bases, leaving 12 bases between the germline ends. Germline CDR1 is SGHRS and CDR2 is YFSETQ. For the CDR3, the DNA is TGCGCCAGTACCGAACAGAGCTCCTACAATGAGCAGTTCTTC. It translates to CASTEQSSYNEQFF.

The rearrangement links TRBV7-6 to TRBJ2-2, with D maybe TRBD2 (5 bases). The germline V and J ends were trimmed by 6 bases and 3 bases, with 20 bases remaining between them. This CDR3 region has 17 residues. Germline loops: CDR1 SGHVS, CDR2 FNYEAQ. CDR3 in amino acids: CASRSLGSLRDTGELFF. The CDR3 DNA sequence: TGTGCCAGCAGATCCCTCGGATCTCTGAGGGACACCGGGGAGCTGTTTTTT.